The TCR beta chain under discussion was sequenced for a study of OX40 agonist ivuxolimab in advanced cancers. Trimming stripped 6 bases from V and 3 bases from J, with 12 bases between. CDR1 LNHDA and CDR2 SQIVND come from the germline V gene (reference sequence). The CDR3 runs to 14 residues. TCRdb's table, derived via immunoSEQ multiplex PCR, lists solely in-frame clones and lacks some. This table has 98,000 or so clones, roughly nine tenths appearing once. The sequenced sample was CD4+ or CD8+ T cells sorted from blood, obtained in a trial of the OX40 agonist ivuxolimab. This receptor was identified in an adult with an advanced solid tumor such as melanoma, head and neck, liver or kidney cancer. The chain employs TRBV19 and TRBJ2-1, with D possibly being TRBD2 (5 bases). The chain's CDR3 is CASRFERSYNEQFF. The CDR3 DNA is TGTGCCAGTAGGTTCGAGCGGAGCTACAATGAGCAGTTCTTC.